Listed below are T cell receptor beta chains from one sample, sequenced in a study of T cells after yellow fever vaccination. TCRdb ran MiXCR on the 5' RACE reads and lists one entry per CDR3 protein. The top ten clones hold around 20% of a sample with approximately 250,000 distinct CDR3 sequences, 3.6% of them seen once. Sequences were derived from PBMCs, sampled 15 days after the yellow fever booster vaccination. The receptors come from a man between 18 and 29 years old who received the YFV17D yellow fever vaccine. CDR3s include the opening cysteine and the closing phenylalanine or tryptophan. The order of the fields is V gene, clone size, J gene, D gene, CDR3 DNA, CDR3 protein. The D gene is left open where the match is weak. The listing skips clone size in some rows; elsewhere it reads once, few, many or a size class.

v_call: TRBV5-1; clone_size: .; j_call: TRBJ1-5; d_call: .; cdr3_nt: TGCGCCAGCAGCTCGCAAGATCGCAATCAGCCCCAGCATTTT; cdr3_aa: CASSSQDRNQPQHF
v_call: TRBV11-2; clone_size: many; j_call: TRBJ2-5; d_call: TRBD2; cdr3_nt: TGTGCCAGCAGCTTATTAGCGGGGGGGCCCCGAGAGACCCAGTACTTC; cdr3_aa: CASSLLAGGPRETQYF
v_call: TRBV29-1; clone_size: .; j_call: TRBJ1-4; d_call: .; cdr3_nt: TGCACCGGGGTGGGGCTGGGTAACAAACTGTTTTTT; cdr3_aa: CTGVGLGNKLFF
v_call: TRBV20-1; clone_size: many; j_call: TRBJ2-5; d_call: .; cdr3_nt: TGCAGTGCTCTAGGACCAGATCAAGAGACCCAGTACTTC; cdr3_aa: CSALGPDQETQYF
v_call: TRBV7-9; clone_size: many; j_call: TRBJ1-1; d_call: .; cdr3_nt: TGTGCCAGCAGTCGTGTGGTGGCCGAAGCTTTCTTT; cdr3_aa: CASSRVVAEAFF
v_call: TRBV4-1; clone_size: many; j_call: TRBJ2-2; d_call: .; cdr3_nt: TGCGCCAGCAGCCAGGCGTTTCAGGGTCCCGGGGAGCTGTTTTTT; cdr3_aa: CASSQAFQGPGELFF
v_call: TRBV5-1; clone_size: many; j_call: TRBJ2-5; d_call: .; cdr3_nt: TGCGCCAGCAGCTTGTTTGAACGGGGCCAAGAGACCCAGTACTTC; cdr3_aa: CASSLFERGQETQYF
v_call: TRBV4-1; clone_size: many; j_call: TRBJ2-2; d_call: .; cdr3_nt: TGCGCCAGCAAGTCGGCTCCAGTTACGGGGGAGCTGTTTTTT; cdr3_aa: CASKSAPVTGELFF
v_call: TRBV10-3; clone_size: many; j_call: TRBJ2-5; d_call: .; cdr3_nt: TGTGCCATCAGCCCACAGGAGTACCAAGAGACCCAGTACTTC; cdr3_aa: CAISPQEYQETQYF
v_call: TRBV12-3/TRBV12-4; clone_size: many; j_call: TRBJ2-2; d_call: TRBD2; cdr3_nt: TGTGCCAGCAGTCCCCAGAGCGGGGGCGTTTCCGGGGAGCTGTTTTTT; cdr3_aa: CASSPQSGGVSGELFF
v_call: TRBV27; clone_size: few; j_call: TRBJ2-7; d_call: .; cdr3_nt: TGTGCCAGCAGGGCGGGACACTTACGGGCCGAGCAGTACTTC; cdr3_aa: CASRAGHLRAEQYF
v_call: TRBV27; clone_size: many; j_call: TRBJ1-1; d_call: TRBD1; cdr3_nt: TGTGCCAGCAGGCGGCAGGGGGCGAATCCTGAAGCTTTCTTT; cdr3_aa: CASRRQGANPEAFF
v_call: TRBV4-2; clone_size: many; j_call: TRBJ2-2; d_call: .; cdr3_nt: TGTGCCAGCAGCCAACCCGGGGAAGTACCTTTCACCGGGGAGCTGTTTTTT; cdr3_aa: CASSQPGEVPFTGELFF
v_call: TRBV7-3; clone_size: many; j_call: TRBJ2-3; d_call: .; cdr3_nt: TGTGCCAGCAGCCCAGGGCGTGGAGATACGCAGTATTTT; cdr3_aa: CASSPGRGDTQYF
v_call: TRBV25-1; clone_size: many; j_call: TRBJ1-3; d_call: .; cdr3_nt: TGTGCCAGCTCAAGGGCGGGGGTTGATGGAAACACCATATATTTT; cdr3_aa: CASSRAGVDGNTIYF
v_call: TRBV2; clone_size: many; j_call: TRBJ1-1; d_call: .; cdr3_nt: TGTGCCAGCAAGCCCGCGGGGAACACTGAAGCTTTCTTT; cdr3_aa: CASKPAGNTEAFF
v_call: TRBV10-1; clone_size: .; j_call: TRBJ2-5; d_call: .; cdr3_nt: TGCGCCAGCAGTGCTCTGGGTACGCCGGGGACCCAGTACTTC; cdr3_aa: CASSALGTPGTQYF
v_call: TRBV7-2; clone_size: many; j_call: TRBJ2-3; d_call: TRBD2; cdr3_nt: TGTGCCAGCAGCCTTGTAGCGGGGGGGCCGAATACGCAGTATTTT; cdr3_aa: CASSLVAGGPNTQYF
v_call: TRBV6-6; clone_size: many; j_call: TRBJ2-5; d_call: .; cdr3_nt: TGTGCCAGCAGCGAACAGGCAGTCCAAGAGACCCAGTACTTC; cdr3_aa: CASSEQAVQETQYF
v_call: TRBV24-1; clone_size: many; j_call: TRBJ2-1; d_call: TRBD1; cdr3_nt: TGTGCCACCAGACCGGGACAGCGAAATAATGAGCAGTTCTTC; cdr3_aa: CATRPGQRNNEQFF
v_call: TRBV7-2; clone_size: many; j_call: TRBJ2-1; d_call: .; cdr3_nt: TGTGCCAGCAGCCTTCAAACCTCGCGGGTCTACAATGAGCAGTTCTTC; cdr3_aa: CASSLQTSRVYNEQFF
v_call: TRBV6-2/TRBV6-3; clone_size: .; j_call: TRBJ1-1; d_call: .; cdr3_nt: TGTGCCAGCACCGCGAATCCAGAGACAAGTGAAGCTTTCTTT; cdr3_aa: CASTANPETSEAFF
v_call: TRBV7-9; clone_size: many; j_call: TRBJ1-2; d_call: .; cdr3_nt: TGTGCCAGCAGCTCCCCATTGGGTGGCGGCTACACCTTC; cdr3_aa: CASSSPLGGGYTF
v_call: TRBV23-1; clone_size: many; j_call: TRBJ2-2; d_call: .; cdr3_nt: TGCGCCAGCAGTCAAAGGGTAGACGAGGACACCGGGGAGCTGTTTTTT; cdr3_aa: CASSQRVDEDTGELFF
v_call: TRBV6-2/TRBV6-3; clone_size: many; j_call: TRBJ2-1; d_call: TRBD2; cdr3_nt: TGTGCCAGCAGTTACCCCCCTCTGAGCGGGGCCTACAATGAGCAGTTCTTC; cdr3_aa: CASSYPPLSGAYNEQFF
v_call: TRBV3-1; clone_size: many; j_call: TRBJ2-5; d_call: TRBD2; cdr3_nt: TGTGCCAGCAGCCAAGATGGAGGGAGGGGACGAAAGACCCAGTACTTC; cdr3_aa: CASSQDGGRGRKTQYF
v_call: TRBV7-3; clone_size: many; j_call: TRBJ1-1; d_call: .; cdr3_nt: TGTGCCAGCACCCTCAAGGAGCCTACGAACACTGAAGCTTTCTTT; cdr3_aa: CASTLKEPTNTEAFF
v_call: TRBV7-2; clone_size: many; j_call: TRBJ2-5; d_call: .; cdr3_nt: TGTGCCAGCAGCACGGGACTAGAGACCCAGTACTTC; cdr3_aa: CASSTGLETQYF
v_call: TRBV6-2/TRBV6-3; clone_size: many; j_call: TRBJ2-2; d_call: .; cdr3_nt: TGTGCCAGCAGTTACCAGGGAAACACCGGGGAGCTGTTTTTT; cdr3_aa: CASSYQGNTGELFF
v_call: TRBV27; clone_size: many; j_call: TRBJ1-2; d_call: TRBD1; cdr3_nt: TGTGCCAGCAGTCGGACAGGGGGCAATCTCGACTATGGCTACACCTTC; cdr3_aa: CASSRTGGNLDYGYTF
v_call: TRBV6-2/TRBV6-3; clone_size: many; j_call: TRBJ1-6; d_call: TRBD1; cdr3_nt: TGTGCCAGCAGTTACTCCCCAGGGGGTGAGGATTCACCCCTCCACTTT; cdr3_aa: CASSYSPGGEDSPLHF
v_call: TRBV14; clone_size: many; j_call: TRBJ2-5; d_call: TRBD2; cdr3_nt: TGTGCCAGCAGCCCATACGGGACTAGCCTTCAAGAGACCCAGTACTTC; cdr3_aa: CASSPYGTSLQETQYF
v_call: TRBV7-2; clone_size: many; j_call: TRBJ1-1; d_call: .; cdr3_nt: TGTGCCAGCAGCTCGGACGCGGGAGAAGCTTTCTTT; cdr3_aa: CASSSDAGEAFF
v_call: TRBV12-3/TRBV12-4; clone_size: many; j_call: TRBJ2-2; d_call: .; cdr3_nt: TGTGCCAGCAGTCGAGGTTCAGGGCGAGGCGGCACCGGGGAGCTGTTTTTT; cdr3_aa: CASSRGSGRGGTGELFF
v_call: TRBV7-9; clone_size: many; j_call: TRBJ2-3; d_call: TRBD1; cdr3_nt: TGTGCCAGCAGCTTGATATCGGGACAGGGATCCGATACGCAGTATTTT; cdr3_aa: CASSLISGQGSDTQYF
v_call: TRBV2; clone_size: many; j_call: TRBJ2-5; d_call: .; cdr3_nt: TGTGCCACCAAGGGAGGGACCCAGTACTTC; cdr3_aa: CATKGGTQYF